The present T cell receptor beta chain was sequenced within a study of blood T cell repertoires in COVID-19. Clones were sequenced by immunoSEQ multiplex PCR, and TCRdb holds only the in-frame ones, with some missing. The sample carries roughly 78,000 clones, 86% recorded once. The germline gives CDR1 SGHDT, CDR2 YYEEEE. The trim removed 0 bases at V and 7 bases at J, leaving 0 bases unmatched. The CDR3 is made up of 13 amino acids. The rearrangement links TRBV5-6 to TRBJ2-4, with 8 bases lining up with TRBD1. The receptor was isolated from a woman aged 55-75 years with acute or convalescent COVID-19. The source material was peripheral blood. CDR3 coding DNA: TGTGCCAGCAGCTTGGACAGGGGGAACATTCAGTACTTC. This gives the protein CASSLDRGNIQYF.